This T cell receptor beta chain was recorded in a study of T cells after yellow fever vaccination. Study context: Preparation used SMART-Seq v4 Ultra Low Input for the low-cell-number fractions. Study-level points and caveats: Clones that expanded after primary vaccination mostly reappeared after the booster (less than 98% CD4, 80% to 90% CD8). Bulk-population clonotypes that are abundant could appear as contaminants in FACS-sorted repertoires.

Notes on this clonotype: What it recognizes is unknown.

The germline gives CDR1 DFQATT, CDR2 SNEGSKA (reference sequence). The CDR3 covers 14 residues. With V trimmed by 1 base and J by 2 bases, 4 bases remained unmatched. Universal primer sites and UMIs were introduced during 5'RACE template-switching synthesis of TCR cDNA. Each CDR3 protein is one row after TCRdb ran MiXCR on the 5' RACE reads. The data show roughly 250,000 distinct CDR3 sequences, about an eighth seen once. This sequence originates from a young man who received the YFV17D yellow fever vaccine. Here the sequenced sample was CD4+ T cells sorted from PBMCs, taken 45 days after the yellow fever booster vaccination. The V and J genes are TRBV20-1 and TRBJ2-5, with 7 bases lining up with TRBD1. The DNA of the CDR3 is TGCAGTGCTAGAGCCGGGACAGAACAAGAGACCCAGTACTTC. Translating it yields CSARAGTEQETQYF.